This T cell receptor (beta chain) originates from a study of blood T cell repertoires in COVID-19. Study overall: COVID-19 samples collected from the United States, Italy and Spain covered acute and convalescent phases. Sample material is recorded as cDNA or gDNA derived from T cells, B-cell-depleted T cells, or PBMCs.

This CDR3 has 15 amino acids. V lost 2 bases to trimming and J lost 2 bases, with 11 bases between them. Germline-derived CDR1 and CDR2 are MNHEY and SVGEGT. Only in-frame clones appear in the TCRdb table, and some are missing; sequencing was by immunoSEQ multiplex PCR. The table lists about 250,000 clones, 86% of them singletons. This chain uses TRBV6-2 or TRBV6-3 with TRBJ2-3; possibly TRBD2 for D (7 bases). The TCR comes from a woman younger than 45 with active or convalescent COVID-19. The specimen was peripheral blood. This CDR3 reads CASSYGRGHTDTQYF. In DNA, the CDR3 is TGTGCCAGCAGTTACGGGCGGGGGCACACAGATACGCAGTATTTT.